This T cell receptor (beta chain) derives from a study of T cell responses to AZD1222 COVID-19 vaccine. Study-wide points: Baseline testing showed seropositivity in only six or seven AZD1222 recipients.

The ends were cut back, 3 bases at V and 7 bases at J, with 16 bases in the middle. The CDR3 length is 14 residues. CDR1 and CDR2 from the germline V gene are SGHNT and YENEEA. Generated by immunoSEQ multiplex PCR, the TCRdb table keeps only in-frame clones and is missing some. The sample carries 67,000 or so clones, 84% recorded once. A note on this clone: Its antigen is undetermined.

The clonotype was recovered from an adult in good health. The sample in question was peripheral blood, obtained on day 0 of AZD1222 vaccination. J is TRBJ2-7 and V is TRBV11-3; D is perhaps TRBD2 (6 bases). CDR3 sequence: CASSFPPRGREQYF. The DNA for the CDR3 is TGTGCCAGCAGCTTCCCCCCCAGAGGGAGGGAGCAGTACTTC.